This entry features one TCR beta chain sequence. This specimen comes from a study of blood T cell repertoires in COVID-19. Profiled with immunoSEQ multiplex PCR; TCRdb holds only in-frame clones, not every one. This table has 150,000 to 200,000 clones, over 70% appearing once. Trimming left V 4 bases short and J 4 bases short, with 11 bases between. The CDR3 totals 13 residues. The germline V gene has CDR1 SGHTS and CDR2 YDEGEE. The receptor comes from a woman aged 55-75 years who had recovered from COVID-19. The sequencing sample was made of PBMCs or T cells enriched from blood (not recorded which). The rearrangement joins TRBV5-8 to TRBJ1-2; possible D gene TRBD1, 6 bases. The CDR3 DNA reads TGTGCCAGCAGCGAGTGGACAGCCTATGGCTACACCTTC. It encodes CASSEWTAYGYTF.